A single sample gave rise to the 13 T cell receptor beta chains below, sequenced in a study of T-cell memory formation after mild COVID-19. TCRdb independently ran MiXCR on the 5' RACE reads; one entry per CDR3 protein. The sample shows about 160,000 distinct CDR3 sequences, about a third of them seen only once. Sequencing input: PBMCs or a T cell subset sorted from them (not recorded which). Receptor source: an adult woman who had mild COVID-19 (a few samples of this study predate the infection). Cell type and time point are not known.

This chain links TRBV12-3 or TRBV12-4 with TRBJ2-7; TRBD1 might be the D (5 bases). Trimming took 7 bases from V and 0 from J, leaving 16 bases between them. CDR3 length: 15 amino acids. DNA of the CDR3: TGTGCCAGCACTAAGGACACCTTCAGCTCCTACGAGCAGTACTTC. Its protein product is CASTKDTFSSYEQYF.

Only a few counts were recorded for this clonotype. The chain joins TRBV21-1 to TRBJ1-1; the table's D call TRBD1 went unverified against the DNA. TRBV21-1 is flagged as a pseudogene. CDR3 size: 11 residues. The CDR3 protein is CASRLQVEAFF. DNA of the CDR3: TGTGCCAGCAGACTACAGGTTGAAGCTTTCTTT.

This clonotype has more than one count but fewer than ten. This chain links TRBV12-3 or TRBV12-4 with TRBJ2-7; no definite D call. There are 13 residues in the CDR3. Trimming removed 6 bases from V and 4 bases from J, with 13 bases in between. Here the CDR3 reads CASRPATSYEQYF. In nucleotides, the CDR3 is TGTGCCAGCAGACCCGCAACCTCGTACGAGCAGTACTTC.

The V and J genes are TRBV9 and TRBJ1-1; TRBD1 matches 7 bases. Per germline, CDR1 SGDLS and CDR2 YYNGEE. The ends lost 1 base at V and 0 bases at J; junction bases unmatched: 3. CDR3 length equals 15 residues. The CDR3 sequence: CASSVSTGVNTEAFF. Here the CDR3 DNA reads TGTGCCAGCAGCGTATCAACAGGGGTGAACACTGAAGCTTTCTTT. Combining the CDR3 with reference TRBV9 and TRBJ1-1 gives the whole variable domain DSGVTQTPKHLITATGQRVTLRCSPRSGDLSVYWYQQSLDQGLQFLIQYYNGEERAKGNILERFSAQQFPDLHSELNLSSLELGDSALYFCASSVSTGVNTEAFFGQGTRLTVV.

This clonotype came up a few times. The rearrangement links TRBV20-1 to TRBJ2-2, with TRBD1 matching over 9 bases. The CDR3 contains 14 residues. CDR1 and CDR2 from the germline V gene are DFQATT and SNEGSKA (reference sequence). The junction had 2 bases not matched to a gene; V was cut back by 1 base and J by 5 bases. The CDR3 here is CSARATGGTGELFF. In DNA form, the CDR3 reads TGCAGTGCTAGAGCGACAGGGGGAACCGGGGAGCTGTTTTTT.

The chain joins TRBV9 to TRBJ2-1; maybe TRBD1 (5 bases). The V gene's germline CDR1 is SGDLS and CDR2 YYNGEE. Between the trimmed V and J ends, which lost 3 bases and 2 bases, there was a span of 9 bases. The CDR3 contains 14 residues. The DNA of the CDR3 is TGTGCCAGCAGCGAAGGGGATGCCTACAATGAGCAGTTCTTC. It is translated as CASSEGDAYNEQFF.

This clonotype was seen more than once but under ten times. CDR3 nucleotides: TGCAGTGCTAGACCGGGACAGAACACCGGGGAGCTGTTTTTT. Translating gives CSARPGQNTGELFF. The V call is TRBV20-1, the J call TRBJ2-2; D perhaps matches TRBD1 (6 bases). This CDR3 region has 14 residues. Trimming pared 2 bases from V and 1 base from J, leaving 8 bases between. Germline CDR1 reads DFQATT; CDR2 reads SNEGSKA (reference sequence).

This clonotype was seen a handful of times. This chain joins TRBV7-9 and TRBJ2-3; D perhaps matches TRBD1 (5 bases). Germline-derived CDR1 and CDR2 are SEHNR and FQNEAQ (reference sequence). Trimming shortened V by 5 bases and J by 7 bases, and 10 bases separated the two germline ends. There are 12 residues in the CDR3. Here the CDR3 reads CASSQGRNTQYF. In DNA form, the CDR3 reads TGTGCCAGCAGCCAGGGCAGGAATACGCAGTATTTT.

The genes are TRBV5-6 and TRBJ2-1; D may be TRBD1 (6 bases). CDR3 length: 16 residues. Germline V gives CDR1 SGHDT, CDR2 YYEEEE. Trimming took off 0 bases at V and 4 bases at J, with 14 bases between the two ends. CDR3 amino acids: CASSLGSGHKYNEQFF. For the CDR3, the DNA is TGTGCCAGCAGCTTGGGGTCGGGACACAAGTACAATGAGCAGTTCTTC.

The genes are TRBV24-1 and TRBJ2-2, with 7 bases matching TRBD1. Germline assignment: CDR1 KGHDR and CDR2 SFDVKD. Losses at the gene ends were 0 bases for V and 0 bases for J; bases not matched to a gene: 3. The CDR3 length is 17 residues. CDR3 bases: TGTGCCACCAGTGATTTGCTTAGGGGGCCGAACACCGGGGAGCTGTTTTTT. Its protein is CATSDLLRGPNTGELFF.

This chain uses TRBV4-1 with TRBJ2-1, with TRBD2 matching 10 bases. The CDR3 runs to 20 residues. J was trimmed by 0 bases and V by 4 bases; bases with no gene match: 15. Germline CDR1 reads MGHRA; CDR2 reads YSYEKL. The CDR3 region has the DNA TGCGCCAGCAGCCGTACAGGTGGGACTAGCGCTTCGAGCTCCTACAATGAGCAGTTCTTC. Translating gives CASSRTGGTSASSSYNEQFF.

The V call is TRBV4-1, the J call TRBJ2-1; D is possibly TRBD1 or TRBD2 (6 bases each). Germline CDR1 reads MGHRA; CDR2 reads YSYEKL. The V and J ends lost 4 bases and 8 bases respectively, with 18 bases between them. This CDR3 region has 15 residues. The CDR3 DNA sequence: TGCGCCAGCAGCCTGGGGGGCCACGCCCCCTATGAGCAGTTCTTC. Its protein product is CASSLGGHAPYEQFF.

The V and J genes are TRBV20-1 and TRBJ1-5; D is ambiguous. Trimming shortened V by 0 bases and J by 0 bases, and 18 bases separated the two germline ends. CDR3 length: 18 residues. Germline V gene sequence: CDR1 DFQATT, CDR2 SNEGSKA (reference sequence). The CDR3 coding sequence is TGCAGTGCTAGAGATCGGTCCGGCCCCTCTTATAGCAATCAGCCCCAGCATTTT. Amino acids: CSARDRSGPSYSNQPQHF.